Reported below is one T cell receptor beta chain. Its antigen is unknown. Assay: immunoSEQ multiplex PCR; the TCRdb copy retains only in-frame clones and omits some. The profile shows roughly 160,000 clones, about 92% of them singletons. The CDR3 runs to 13 residues. Germline V gene sequence: CDR1 LGHDT, CDR2 YNNKEL (reference sequence). V shed 0 bases and J shed 10 bases, with 10 bases lying between them. The sample is drawn from a study of T cell responses to AZD1222 COVID-19 vaccine. General study points: In the spike-specific TCR repertoire, nearly half reportedly target unmutated variant regions. Spike-specific TCR depth and breadth grew after two AZD1222 doses.

The V call is TRBV3-1 (or the pseudogene TRBV3-2), the J call TRBJ1-5; D is unresolved. The TCR originated in an adult who received the AZD1222 COVID-19 vaccine. The sequenced sample was peripheral blood, obtained 28 days after the second AZD1222 dose. CDR3: CASSQDWGRPQHF. In DNA, the CDR3 is TGTGCCAGCAGCCAAGATTGGGGTCGACCCCAGCATTTT.